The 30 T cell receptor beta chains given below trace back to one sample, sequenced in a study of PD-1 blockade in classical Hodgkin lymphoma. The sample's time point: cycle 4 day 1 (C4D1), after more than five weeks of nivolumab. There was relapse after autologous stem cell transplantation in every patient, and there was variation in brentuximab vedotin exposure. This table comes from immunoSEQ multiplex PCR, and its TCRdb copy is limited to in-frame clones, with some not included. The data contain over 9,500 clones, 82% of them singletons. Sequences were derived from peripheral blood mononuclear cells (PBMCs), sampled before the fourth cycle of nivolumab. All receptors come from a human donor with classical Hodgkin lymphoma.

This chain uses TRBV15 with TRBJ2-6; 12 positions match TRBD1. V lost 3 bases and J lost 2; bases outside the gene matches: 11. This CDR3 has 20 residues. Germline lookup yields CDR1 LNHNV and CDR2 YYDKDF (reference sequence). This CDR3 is CATSSHGTGQGATGANVLTF. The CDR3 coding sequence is TGTGCCACCAGCAGCCACGGTACGGGACAGGGGGCTACTGGGGCCAACGTCCTGACTTTC. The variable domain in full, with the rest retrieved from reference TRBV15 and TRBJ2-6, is DAMVIQNPRYQVTQFGKPVTLSCSQTLNHNVMYWYQQKSSQAPKLLFHYYDKDFNNEADTPDNFQSRRPNTSFCFLDIRSPGLGDTAMYLCATSSHGTGQGATGANVLTFGAGSRLTVL.

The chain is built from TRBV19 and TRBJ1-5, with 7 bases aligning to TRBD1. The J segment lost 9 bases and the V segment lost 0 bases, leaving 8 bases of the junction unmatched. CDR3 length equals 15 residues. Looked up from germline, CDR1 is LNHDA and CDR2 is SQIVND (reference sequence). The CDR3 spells CASSIDHEGDRPQHF. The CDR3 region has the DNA TGTGCCAGTAGTATAGATCACGAAGGGGACAGGCCCCAGCATTTT.

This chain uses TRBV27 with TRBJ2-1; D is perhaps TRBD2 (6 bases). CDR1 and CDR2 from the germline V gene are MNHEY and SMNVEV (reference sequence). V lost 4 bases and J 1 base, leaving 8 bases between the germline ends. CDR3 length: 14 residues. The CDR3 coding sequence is TGTGCCAGCAGTTCTGGACTATCCTACAATGAGCAGTTCTTC. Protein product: CASSSGLSYNEQFF.

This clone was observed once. CDR3 DNA sequence: TGTGCCTGGAGTGTAACAGGGACTAATGAAAAACTGTTTTTT. Protein product: CAWSVTGTNEKLFF. The chain uses TRBV30 and TRBJ1-4; a weak D match, TRBD1 (6 bases). The germline V and J ends were trimmed by 0 bases and 2 bases, with 7 bases remaining between them. The germline gives CDR1 GTSNPN, CDR2 SVGIG (reference sequence). This CDR3 comprises 14 residues.

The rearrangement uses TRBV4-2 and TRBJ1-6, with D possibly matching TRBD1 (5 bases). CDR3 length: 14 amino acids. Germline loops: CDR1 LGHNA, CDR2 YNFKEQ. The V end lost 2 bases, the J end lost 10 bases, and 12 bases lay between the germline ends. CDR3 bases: TGTGCCAGCAGCCAACAGGGAACGGAGTCACCCCTCCACTTT. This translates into CASSQQGTESPLHF.

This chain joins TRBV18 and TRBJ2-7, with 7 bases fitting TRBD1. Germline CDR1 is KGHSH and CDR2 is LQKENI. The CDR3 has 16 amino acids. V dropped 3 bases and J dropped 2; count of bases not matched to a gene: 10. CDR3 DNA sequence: TGTGCCAGCTCACCCGTTACCGGGACAGCGACCTACGAGCAGTACTTC. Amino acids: CASSPVTGTATYEQYF.

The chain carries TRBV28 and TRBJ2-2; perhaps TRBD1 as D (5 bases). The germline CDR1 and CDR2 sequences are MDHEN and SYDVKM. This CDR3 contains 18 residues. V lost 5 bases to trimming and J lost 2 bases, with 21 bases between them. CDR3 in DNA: TGTGCCAGCAGTCTAACGGTCGGACAAACCATTAACACCGGGGAGCTGTTTTTT. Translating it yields CASSLTVGQTINTGELFF.

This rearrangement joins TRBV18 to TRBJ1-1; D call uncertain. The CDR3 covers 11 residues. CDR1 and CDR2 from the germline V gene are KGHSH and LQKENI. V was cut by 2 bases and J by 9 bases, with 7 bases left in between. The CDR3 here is CASSPDQQAFF. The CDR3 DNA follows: TGTGCCAGCTCACCAGATCAACAAGCTTTCTTT.

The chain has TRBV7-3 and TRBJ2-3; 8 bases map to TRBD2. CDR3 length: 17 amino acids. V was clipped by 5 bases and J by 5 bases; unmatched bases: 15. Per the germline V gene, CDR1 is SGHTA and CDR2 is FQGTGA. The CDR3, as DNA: TGTGCCAGCAGCCAATTCGGGACTAGGGGAGGGGAAGATACGCAGTATTTT. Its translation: CASSQFGTRGGEDTQYF.

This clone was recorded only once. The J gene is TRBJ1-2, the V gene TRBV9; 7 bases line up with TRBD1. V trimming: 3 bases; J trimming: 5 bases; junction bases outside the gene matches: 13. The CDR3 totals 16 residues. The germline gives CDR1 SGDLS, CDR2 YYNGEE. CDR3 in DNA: TGTGCCAGCAGCGCCTGGGACAGAATCGCGGAATATGGCTACACCTTC. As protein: CASSAWDRIAEYGYTF.

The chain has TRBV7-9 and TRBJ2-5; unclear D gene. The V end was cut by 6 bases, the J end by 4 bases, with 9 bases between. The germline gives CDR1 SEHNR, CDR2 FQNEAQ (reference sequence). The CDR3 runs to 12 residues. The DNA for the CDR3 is TGTGCCAGCAGGGAGATAGCAGAGACCCAGTACTTC. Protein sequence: CASREIAETQYF.

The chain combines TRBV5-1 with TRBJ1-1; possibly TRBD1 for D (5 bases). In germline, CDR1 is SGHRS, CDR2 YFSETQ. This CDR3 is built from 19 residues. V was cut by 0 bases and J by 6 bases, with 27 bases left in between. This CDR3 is CASSLAFPRSFRGIAEAFF. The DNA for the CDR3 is TGCGCCAGCAGCTTGGCCTTTCCCAGGTCGTTTCGGGGGATTGCTGAAGCTTTCTTT.

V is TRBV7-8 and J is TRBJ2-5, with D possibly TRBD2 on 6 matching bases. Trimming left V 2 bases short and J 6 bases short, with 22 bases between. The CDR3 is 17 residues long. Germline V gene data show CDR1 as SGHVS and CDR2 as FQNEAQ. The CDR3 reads CASSLSPFMGGSKTQYF. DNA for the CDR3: TGTGCCAGCAGCTTATCCCCCTTTATGGGGGGAAGTAAGACCCAGTACTTC.

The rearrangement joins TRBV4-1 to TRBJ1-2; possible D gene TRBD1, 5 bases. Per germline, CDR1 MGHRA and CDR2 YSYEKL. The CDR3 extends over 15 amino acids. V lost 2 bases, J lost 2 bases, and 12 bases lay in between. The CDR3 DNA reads TGCGCCAGCAGCCAAATCGTGGGGGGGAACTATGGCTACACCTTC. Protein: CASSQIVGGNYGYTF.

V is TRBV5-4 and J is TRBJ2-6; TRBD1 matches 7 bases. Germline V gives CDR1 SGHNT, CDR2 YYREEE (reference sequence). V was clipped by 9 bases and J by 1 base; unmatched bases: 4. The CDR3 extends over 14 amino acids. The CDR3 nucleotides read TGTGCCACCCTACAGGGGTCTGGGGCCAACGTCCTGACTTTC. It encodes CATLQGSGANVLTF.

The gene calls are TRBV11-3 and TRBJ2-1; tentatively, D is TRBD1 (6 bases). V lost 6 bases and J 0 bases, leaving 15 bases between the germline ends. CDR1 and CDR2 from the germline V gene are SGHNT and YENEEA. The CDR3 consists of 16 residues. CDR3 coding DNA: TGTGCCAGCAGAGACACGGGACAATCCTCCTACAATGAGCAGTTCTTC. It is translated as CASRDTGQSSYNEQFF.

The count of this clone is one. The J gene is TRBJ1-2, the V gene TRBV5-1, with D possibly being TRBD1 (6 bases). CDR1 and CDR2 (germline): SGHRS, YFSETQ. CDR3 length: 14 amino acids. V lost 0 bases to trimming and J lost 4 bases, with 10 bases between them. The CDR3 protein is CASSLGQDSYGYTF. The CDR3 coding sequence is TGCGCCAGCAGCTTGGGGCAGGACAGCTATGGCTACACCTTC.

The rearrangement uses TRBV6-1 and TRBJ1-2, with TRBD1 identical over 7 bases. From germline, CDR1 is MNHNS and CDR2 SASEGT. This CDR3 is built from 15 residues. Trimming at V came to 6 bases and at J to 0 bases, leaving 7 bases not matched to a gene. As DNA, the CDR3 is TGTGCCAGCAGAGTGGGGGACAGAGCTAACTATGGCTACACCTTC. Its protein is CASRVGDRANYGYTF.

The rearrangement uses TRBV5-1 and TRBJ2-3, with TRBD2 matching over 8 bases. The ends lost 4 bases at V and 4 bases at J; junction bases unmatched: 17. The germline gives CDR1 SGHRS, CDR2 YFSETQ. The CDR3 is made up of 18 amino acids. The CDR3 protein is CASSRGGSGTISPDTQYF. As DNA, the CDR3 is TGCGCCAGCAGCCGGGGGGGCTCCGGGACTATTTCCCCAGATACGCAGTATTTT.

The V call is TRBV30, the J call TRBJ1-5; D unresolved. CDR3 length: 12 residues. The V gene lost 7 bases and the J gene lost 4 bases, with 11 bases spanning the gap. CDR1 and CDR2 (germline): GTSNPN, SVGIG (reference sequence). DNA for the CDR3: TGTGCCTCTAGGGAGGGAAATCAGCCCCAGCATTTT. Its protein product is CASREGNQPQHF.

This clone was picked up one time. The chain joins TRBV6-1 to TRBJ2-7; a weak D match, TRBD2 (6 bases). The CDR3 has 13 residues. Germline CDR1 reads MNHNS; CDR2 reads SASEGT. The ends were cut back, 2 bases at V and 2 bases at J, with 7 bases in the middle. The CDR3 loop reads CASSEWGAYEQYF. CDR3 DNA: TGTGCCAGCAGTGAATGGGGGGCCTACGAGCAGTACTTC.

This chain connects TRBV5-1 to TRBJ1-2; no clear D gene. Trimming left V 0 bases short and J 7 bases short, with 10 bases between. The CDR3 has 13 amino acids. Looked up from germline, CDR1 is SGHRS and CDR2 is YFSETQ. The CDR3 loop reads CASSLDTGSGYTF. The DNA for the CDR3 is TGCGCCAGCAGCTTGGATACGGGAAGTGGCTACACCTTC.

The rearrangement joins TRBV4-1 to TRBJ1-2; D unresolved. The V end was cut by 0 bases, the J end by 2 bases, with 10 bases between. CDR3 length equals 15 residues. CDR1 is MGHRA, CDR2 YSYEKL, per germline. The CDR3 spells CASSQEGLGNYGYTF. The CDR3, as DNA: TGCGCCAGCAGCCAAGAAGGATTGGGAAACTATGGCTACACCTTC.

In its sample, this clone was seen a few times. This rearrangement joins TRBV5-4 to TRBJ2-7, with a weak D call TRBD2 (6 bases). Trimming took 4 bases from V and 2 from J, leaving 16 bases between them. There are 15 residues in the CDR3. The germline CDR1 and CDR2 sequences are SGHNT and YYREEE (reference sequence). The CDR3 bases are TGTGCCAGCAGCGCGGGACCTGAGGAGGCCTACGAGCAGTACTTC. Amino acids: CASSAGPEEAYEQYF.

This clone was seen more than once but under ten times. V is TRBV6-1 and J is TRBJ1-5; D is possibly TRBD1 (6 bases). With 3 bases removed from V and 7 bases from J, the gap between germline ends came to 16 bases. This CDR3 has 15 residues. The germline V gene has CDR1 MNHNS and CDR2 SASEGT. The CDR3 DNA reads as TGTGCCAGCAGTGACCCAGGCAGGGGCAGGCAGCCCCAGCATTTT. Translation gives CASSDPGRGRQPQHF.

The CDR3 DNA reads as TGTGCCACCCGTCGAGGGGGCAGGGACACTGAAGCTTTCTTT. Its translation is CATRRGGRDTEAFF. The V call is TRBV15, the J call TRBJ1-1, with 7 bases identical to TRBD1. The germline gives CDR1 LNHNV, CDR2 YYDKDF (reference sequence). V lost 8 bases to trimming and J lost 3 bases; unmatched junction nucleotides: 9. The CDR3 loop spans 14 amino acids.

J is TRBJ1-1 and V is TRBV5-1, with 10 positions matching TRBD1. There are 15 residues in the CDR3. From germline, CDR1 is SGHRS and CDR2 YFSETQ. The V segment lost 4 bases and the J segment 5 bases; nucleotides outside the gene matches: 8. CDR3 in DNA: TGCGCCAGCAGCGCACGACAGGGGGCTAGAACTGAAGCTTTCTTT. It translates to CASSARQGARTEAFF.

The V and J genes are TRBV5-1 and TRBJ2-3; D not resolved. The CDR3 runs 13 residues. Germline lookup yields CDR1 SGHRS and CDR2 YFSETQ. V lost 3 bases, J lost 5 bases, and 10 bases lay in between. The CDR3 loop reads CASSSSLKDTQYF. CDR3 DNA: TGCGCCAGCAGCTCCTCCCTTAAAGATACGCAGTATTTT.

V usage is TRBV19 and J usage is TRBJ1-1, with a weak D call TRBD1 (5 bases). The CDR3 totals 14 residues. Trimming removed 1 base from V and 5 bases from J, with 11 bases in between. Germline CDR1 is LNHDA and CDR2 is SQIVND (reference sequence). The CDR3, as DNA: TGTGCCAGTAGTATAGGGGGGGGACCGACTGAAGCTTTCTTT. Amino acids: CASSIGGGPTEAFF. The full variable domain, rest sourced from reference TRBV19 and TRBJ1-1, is DGGITQSPKYLFRKEGQNVTLSCEQNLNHDAMYWYRQDPGQGLRLIYYSQIVNDFQKGDIAEGYSVSREKKESFPLTVTSAQKNPTAFYLCASSIGGGPTEAFFGQGTRLTVV.

CDR3 sequence: CATSGTQRPFTDTQYF. CDR3 sequence (DNA): TGTGCCACCAGCGGAACACAGAGACCTTTCACAGATACGCAGTATTTT. J is TRBJ2-3 and V is TRBV15; no firm D call. The CDR3 runs 16 residues. The ends were cut back, 5 bases at V and 2 bases at J, with 17 bases in the middle. Germline assignment: CDR1 LNHNV and CDR2 YYDKDF (reference sequence).